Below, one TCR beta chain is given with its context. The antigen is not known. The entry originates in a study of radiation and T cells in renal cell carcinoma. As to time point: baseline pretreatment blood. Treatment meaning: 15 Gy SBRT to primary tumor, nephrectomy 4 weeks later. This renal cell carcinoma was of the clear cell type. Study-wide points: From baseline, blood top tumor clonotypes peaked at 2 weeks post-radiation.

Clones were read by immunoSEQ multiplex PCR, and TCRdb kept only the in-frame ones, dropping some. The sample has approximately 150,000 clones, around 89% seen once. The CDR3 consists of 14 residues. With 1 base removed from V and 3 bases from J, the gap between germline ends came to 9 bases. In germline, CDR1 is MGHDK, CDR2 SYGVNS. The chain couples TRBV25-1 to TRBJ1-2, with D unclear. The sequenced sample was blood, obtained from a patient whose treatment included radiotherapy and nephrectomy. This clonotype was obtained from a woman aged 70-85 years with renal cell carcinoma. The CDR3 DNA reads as TGTGCCAGCAGTGAATCCGGGCGGCACTATGGCTACACCTTC. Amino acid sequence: CASSESGRHYGYTF.